Listed below are T cell receptor beta chains from one sample, sequenced in a study of Graves' ophthalmopathy and Graves' hyperthyroidism. Using its own MiXCR run on the multiplex PCR reads, TCRdb lists one record per CDR3 protein. Here the sample spans 400,000 to 450,000 distinct CDR3 sequences, around 21% being singletons. Sequencing was performed on peripheral blood. The receptors were gathered from a woman aged 18-29 years with stable Graves' hyperthyroidism. Each CDR3 is given with its conserved first and last residue. A D gene is named only where the DNA matches it firmly. Where a row states a size, it is once, few, many or the class of an expanded clone; other rows omit it.

TRBV12-3/TRBV12-4	-	once	TRBJ2-7	TGTGCCAGCAGTTTAACACAGTCCCGCTACGAGCAGTACTTC	CASSLTQSRYEQYF
TRBV7-6	TRBD1	many	TRBJ2-7	TGTGCCAGCAGCTACCTAGGGACAGGCACCTACGAGCAGTACTTC	CASSYLGTGTYEQYF
TRBV6-1	-	few	TRBJ1-1	TGTGCCAGCAGTCTCCCGGGGGGCACGGACACTGAAGCTTTCTTT	CASSLPGGTDTEAFF
TRBV7-2	-	many	TRBJ2-5	TGTGCCAGCAGCTTACGACCGGGAGCGTCGACCCAGTACTTC	CASSLRPGASTQYF
TRBV10-3	-	-	TRBJ1-1	TGTGCCATTTCCGCAGGAGAGAACACTGAAGCTTTCTTT	CAISAGENTEAFF
TRBV2	TRBD1	many	TRBJ1-1	TGTGCCAGCAATCCAGACAGGGCGTTCACTGAAGCTTTCTTT	CASNPDRAFTEAFF
TRBV30	TRBD1	few	TRBJ1-1	TGTGCCTGGAGCGACCGACAGGGTTTAGGCACTGAAGTTTTCTTT	CAWSDRQGLGTEVFF
TRBV28	-	many	TRBJ2-2	TGTGCCAGCAGTCTATATGACGGCAGCACCGGGGAGCTGTTTTTT	CASSLYDGSTGELFF
TRBV10-3	TRBD1	many	TRBJ1-5	TGTGCCACTCAGGGGGCGTCAGGAGATCAGCCCCAGCATTTT	CATQGASGDQPQHF
TRBV6-4	-	many	TRBJ1-1	TGTGCCAGCAGTGACTCCGCGGAGAACACTGAAGCTTTCTTT	CASSDSAENTEAFF
TRBV2	-	few	TRBJ2-7	TGTGCCAGCAGGGGGGAGTTGAGGGTCCACGAGCAGTACTTC	CASRGELRVHEQYF
TRBV30	TRBD1	-	TRBJ2-2	TGTGCCTGGAGTTGGGACAGTCAGACCGGGGAGCTGTTTTTT	CAWSWDSQTGELFF
TRBV6-2/TRBV6-3	TRBD2	many	TRBJ2-2	TGTGCCAGCAGGGAGCGGGATGTCGGGGAGCTGTTTTTT	CASRERDVGELFF
TRBV12-3/TRBV12-4	-	few	TRBJ2-4	TGTGCCAGCGGCCCCGTGACGAACATTCAGTACTTC	CASGPVTNIQYF
TRBV6-1	-	once	TRBJ2-7	TGTGCCAGCAGTGGGACCGCGGCAGGGTACGAGCAGTACTTC	CASSGTAAGYEQYF
TRBV6-2/TRBV6-3	TRBD2	many	TRBJ2-5	TGTGCCAGCAGTTATGGACTAGTAGAGACCCAGTACTTC	CASSYGLVETQYF
TRBV20-1	-	many	TRBJ1-2	TGCAGTGGTGGGGGCCTATACTATGGCTACACCTTC	CSGGGLYYGYTF
TRBV5-1	-	many	TRBJ2-7	TGCGCCAGCAGCGGTACAGGGAGTGGCTACGAGCAGTACTTC	CASSGTGSGYEQYF
TRBV6-1	-	many	TRBJ2-2	TGTGCCAGCAGTATGTCAGGGGAAGGGGCCGGGGAGCTGTTTTTT	CASSMSGEGAGELFF
TRBV12-5	TRBD1	-	TRBJ1-6	TGTGCTAGTGGTTGCAGACAGGGGCCCTATAATTCACCCCTCCACTTT	CASGCRQGPYNSPLHF